A selection of T cell receptor beta chains follows, all from one sample in a study of cytomegalovirus exposure and HLA in healthy donors. Generated by immunoSEQ multiplex PCR, the TCRdb table keeps only in-frame clones and is missing some. This sample has some 91,000 clones, with roughly 67% found just once. Sequenced material: PBMCs. The source of these receptors is a human donor in good health. Both conserved end residues are part of each CDR3. D genes are given only for firm matches. Some rows have no size entry. The others give once, few or many, or a class for an expanded clone.

j_call d_call v_call cdr3_length clone_size cdr3_nt cdr3_aa
TRBJ1-1 - TRBV23-1 17 - TGCGCCAGCAGTAGAAAGACTCAACTGGAGTGTAACACTGAAGCTTTCTTT CASSRKTQLECNTEAFF
TRBJ1-4 - TRBV5-1 17 - TGCGCCAGCAGCTTGGGTTTTAATAGAAGAAGAAATGAAAAACTGTTTTTT CASSLGFNRRRNEKLFF
TRBJ2-7 TRBD1 TRBV6-5 14 - TGTGCCAGCAGACCCCGGGACAGGCTCGCCGAGCAGTACTTC CASRPRDRLAEQYF
TRBJ1-6 - TRBV19 15 - TGTGCCAGTAGTCGAGGGAGCTCCTATAATTCACCCCTCCACTTT CASSRGSSYNSPLHF
TRBJ2-7 - TRBV7-3 14 - TGTGCCAGCAGCTTATCAACAGGACCCTACGAGCAGTACTTC CASSLSTGPYEQYF
TRBJ1-4 TRBD1 TRBV7-9 14 - TGTGCCGGCGGACAGGGCGAGACTAATGAAAAACTGTTTTTT CAGGQGETNEKLFF
TRBJ2-1 TRBD2 TRBV11-3 16 - TGTGCCAGCAGCTTAGGAACTAGCGGGGGGGACAATGAGCAGTTCTTC CASSLGTSGGDNEQFF
TRBJ2-2 - TRBV5-4 15 once TGTGCCAGCAGCGATCCCTCGGCGAACACCGGGGAGCTGTTTTTT CASSDPSANTGELFF
TRBJ2-3 - TRBV20-1 11 - TGCAGTGCTGAGGCGGGAGATACGCAGTATTTT CSAEAGDTQYF
TRBJ2-5 TRBD2 TRBV7-3 14 - TGTGCCAGCAGCTTGGCGGGGGATGAAGAGACCCAGTACTTC CASSLAGDEETQYF
TRBJ2-7 - TRBV27 15 - TGTGCCAGCTGCCGGGGGGCAGGAGTTTCCTACGAGCAGTACTTC CASCRGAGVSYEQYF
TRBJ1-1 - TRBV9 16 - TGTGCCAGCAGCCCCACCTCCGGGCAGGGGATCACTGAAGCTTTCTTT CASSPTSGQGITEAFF
TRBJ2-5 - TRBV5-1 14 few TGCGCCAGCAGCTCGAGGCAGACGGGGGAGACCCAGTACTTC CASSSRQTGETQYF
TRBJ2-1 - TRBV7-8 12 - TGTGCCAGCAGCTTAAGGAGACCGGAGCAGTTCTTC CASSLRRPEQFF
TRBJ2-5 TRBD1 TRBV18 16 - TGTGCCAGCTCATCGTCGACAGGGGGCGGGGGAGAGACCCAGTACTTC CASSSSTGGGGETQYF
TRBJ1-5 - TRBV19 14 - TGTGCCAGTAGTTTCCCCGAGAGGAATCAGCCCCAGCATTTT CASSFPERNQPQHF
TRBJ2-7 - TRBV7-9 14 - TGTGCCAGCGGGAGGGGGTGGACATCCTACGAGCAGTACTTC CASGRGWTSYEQYF
TRBJ2-1 TRBD2 TRBV7-3 13 few TGTGCCAGCAGCCAGCTAGCGGGGGGGCCGCAGTTCTTC CASSQLAGGPQFF
TRBJ2-3 - TRBV7-3 15 - TGTGCCAGCAGCCCCCTCGGGGGGCGCACAGATACGCAGTATTTT CASSPLGGRTDTQYF
TRBJ1-2 - TRBV5-1 12 - TGCGCCAGCAGCTACCAGGGGAATGGCTACACCTTC CASSYQGNGYTF
TRBJ2-1 TRBD1 TRBV9 16 - TGTGCCAGCAGCCTTGCCCGGGACAGGGTAAGCAATGAGCAGTTCTTC CASSLARDRVSNEQFF
TRBJ1-2 TRBD1 TRBV6-1 14 - TGTGCCAGCAGAGCGGACAGGGGGCGTAATGGCTACACCTTC CASRADRGRNGYTF
TRBJ1-1 - TRBV6-5 14 - TGTGCCAGCACCACATCAAAAGGGGCCGCTGAAGCTTTCTTT CASTTSKGAAEAFF
TRBJ2-7 - TRBV7-9 12 - TGTGCCAGCGGTGGCAGGGGCTACGAGCAGTACTTC CASGGRGYEQYF
TRBJ1-2 TRBD1 TRBV5-8 14 - TGTGCCAGCAGTCACAGGGGTGGTACACGGGGCTACACCTTC CASSHRGGTRGYTF
TRBJ2-7 TRBD2 TRBV11-2 16 few TGTGCCAGCAGCCCCCGCGGGGAGGGGAGCTCCTACGAGCAGTACTTC CASSPRGEGSSYEQYF
TRBJ1-3 - TRBV5-1 16 - TGCGCCAGCAGCTTAACAGGGATAAGCTCTGGAAACACCATATATTTT CASSLTGISSGNTIYF
TRBJ1-2 - TRBV6-1 13 once TGTGCCAGCAACCCAGGGGTTGTTTATGGCTACACCTTC CASNPGVVYGYTF
TRBJ2-7 TRBD2 TRBV9 15 few TGTGCCAGCAGCGGCGGGGGGGCAGGGACCTACGAGCAGTACTTC CASSGGGAGTYEQYF
TRBJ2-3 - TRBV11-2 15 - TGTGCCAGCAGCTTAGATGGCACAGATACAGATACGCAGTATTTT CASSLDGTDTDTQYF
TRBJ1-1 TRBD1 TRBV14 13 few TGTGCCAGCAGCATGGACAGGGTAGCTGAAGCTTTCTTT CASSMDRVAEAFF
TRBJ2-7 - TRBV11-3 13 - TGTGCCAGCAGCCCCAAGGACTCTTACGAGCAGTACTTC CASSPKDSYEQYF
TRBJ2-4 - TRBV10-3 14 few TGTGCCATCAGTGAGCCGCAGGCCAAAAACATTCAGTACTTC CAISEPQAKNIQYF
TRBJ2-1 TRBD1 TRBV13 16 - TGTGCCAGCAGCGGTGGGACAGGGGTTACCTACAATGAGCAGTTCTTC CASSGGTGVTYNEQFF
TRBJ2-5 - TRBV18 12 few TGTGCCAGCTCACCCGAACGGGGGACCCAGTACTTC CASSPERGTQYF
TRBJ2-7 - TRBV2 13 - TGTGCCAGCAGCCTTACTAGGACTTGGCTACTGTACTTC CASSLTRTWLLYF
TRBJ2-4 - TRBV6-6 11 - TGTGCCAGCACCTGGGGAGGCATTCAGTACTTC CASTWGGIQYF
TRBJ2-2 - TRBV27 14 - TGTGCCAGCAGTTATCACTACATCCCCGGGGAGCTGTTTTTT CASSYHYIPGELFF
TRBJ1-1 - TRBV25-1 13 - TGTGCCAGCAGTGACTCTACTAGAACTGAAGCTTTCTTT CASSDSTRTEAFF
TRBJ2-5 - TRBV4-3 14 - TGCGCCAGCAGCCAAACGCGCCATTTGGAGACCCAGTACTTC CASSQTRHLETQYF
TRBJ2-5 - TRBV7-3 13 - TGTGCCAGCAGCCGTACAGGGAGAGAGACCCAGTACTTC CASSRTGRETQYF
TRBJ2-3 - TRBV5-1 14 few TGCGCCAGCAGCTTGGAACAGGGCGGCAGTACGCAGTATTTT CASSLEQGGSTQYF
TRBJ2-4 TRBD2 TRBV5-1 16 few TGCGCCAGCAGCTTGGACAGCCGGGACGGGAGGAACATTCAGTACTTC CASSLDSRDGRNIQYF
TRBJ1-6 TRBD1 TRBV5-4 16 - TGTGCCAGCAGCTCCCGGACAGGGGGCAGTGGATCACCCCTCCACTTT CASSSRTGGSGSPLHF
TRBJ2-3 TRBD2 TRBV9 14 - TGTGCCACCTCGGGGGGGCCTAACACAGATACGCAGTATTTT CATSGGPNTDTQYF